The source of this TCR beta chain is a study of post-analysis software for immune sequencing data. Notes on the study in general: Controls had lower frequencies than patients of a few TRBV segments, which included TRBV5-6, TRBV5-1 and TRBV20-1.

The length of the CDR3 is 14 residues. Per the germline V gene, CDR1 is SNHLY and CDR2 is FYNNEI. Trimming at V came to 4 bases and at J to 8 bases, leaving 8 bases not matched to a gene. TCR beta cDNA libraries included unique molecular identifiers. Starting from around 0.96 to 9.9 million T cells, the study yielded approximately 460,000 cDNA molecules. TCRdb reanalysed the PCR reads using MiXCR and keeps one entry per CDR3 protein. This table has about 460,000 distinct CDR3 sequences, nearly 45% appearing once. This clonotype has ten or more counts. Its antigen is unidentified. Sequencing used blood. The receptor was isolated from a girl aged 5-17 years with multiple sclerosis. J is TRBJ2-1 and V is TRBV2; TRBD2 matches at 7 bases. The CDR3 coding sequence is TGTGCCAGCAGTGTAGCGGCGGGAGAGGATGAGCAGTTCTTC. Translating gives CASSVAAGEDEQFF.